This T cell receptor (beta chain) appears in the sequencing data of a study of T cells in Graves' hyperthyroidism and ophthalmopathy. There were TCR beta CDR3 regions amplified from RNA transcripts. The HTBI primer set served for first-round RT-PCR of the TCR CDR3. A single record per CDR3 protein comes from TCRdb applying MiXCR to the multiplex PCR reads. The data show about half a million distinct CDR3 sequences, with 15% to 20% seen just once and 40% to 50% held by the top ten. V lost 0 bases to trimming and J lost 0 bases; unmatched junction nucleotides: 4. Germline lookup yields CDR1 DFQATT and CDR2 SNEGSKA (reference sequence). CDR3 length: 16 amino acids.

The chain recombines TRBV20-1 with TRBJ2-2, with 7 bases identical to TRBD2. The clonotype was recovered from a man aged 40-55 years with Graves' ophthalmopathy. The sequencing sample was made of blood. Here the CDR3 DNA reads TGCAGTGCTAGAGATGCGGCGGGAGCGAACACCGGGGAGCTGTTTTTT. It yields the protein CSARDAAGANTGELFF.